These 26 T cell receptor beta chains originate from one sample sequenced in a study of CD8 T cells in ankylosing spondylitis. TCRdb re-called the 5' RACE reads through MiXCR, storing one row per CDR3 protein. The sample includes roughly 220,000 distinct CDR3 sequences, over 9.5% seen only once; the top ten take approximately 20%. The sequenced sample consisted of blood, either unsorted or a sorted T cell fraction (not recorded which). These receptors were taken from a male donor with ankylosing spondylitis or in good health (not recorded which).

Only a few counts were recorded for this clonotype. One end of the junction does not line up with germline, which may come from a read error. The chain employs TRBV7-7 and TRBJ2-1; TRBD2 aligns across 10 bases. CDR3 size: 15 residues. CDR1 and CDR2 from the germline V gene are SSHAT and FNYEAQ (reference sequence). As DNA, the CDR3 is TGTGCTAGCAGCCCGACAGCGGGGGGGCCCTCCGAGCAGTTCTTC. Residues: CASSPTAGGPSEQFF.

This clonotype has a count of ten or more. The chain carries TRBV12-3 or TRBV12-4 and TRBJ1-3; D remains unclear. With 1 base removed from V and 3 bases from J, the gap between germline ends came to 7 bases. The CDR3 runs to 14 residues. CDR3 nucleotides: TGTGCCAGCAGTTTAGGCCGCAGTGGAAACACCATATATTTT. This sequence encodes CASSLGRSGNTIYF.

This rearrangement joins TRBV19 to TRBJ2-7; D is possibly TRBD1 (6 bases). Germline lookup yields CDR1 LNHDA and CDR2 SQIVND (reference sequence). CDR3 length: 14 amino acids. V was trimmed by 6 bases and J by 5 bases, leaving 17 bases between them. The chain's CDR3 is CASSPVRGIHEQYF. CDR3 DNA sequence: TGTGCCAGTAGCCCGGTCAGGGGTATCCACGAGCAGTACTTC. Together with reference TRBV19 and TRBJ2-7, the CDR3 gives the full variable domain: DGGITQSPKYLFRKEGQNVTLSCEQNLNHDAMYWYRQDPGQGLRLIYYSQIVNDFQKGDIAEGYSVSREKKESFPLTVTSAQKNPTAFYLCASSPVRGIHEQYFGPGTRLTVT.

This clonotype was picked up a small number of times. The rearrangement joins TRBV9 to TRBJ2-3; tentatively, D is TRBD1 (7 bases). Germline lookup yields CDR1 SGDLS and CDR2 YYNGEE. CDR3 length equals 15 residues. Trimming took 1 base from V and 6 from J, leaving 15 bases between them. CDR3 DNA: TGTGCCAGCAGCGTATCTGGTCAGGGGGGCGATACGCAGTATTTT. It encodes CASSVSGQGGDTQYF. The variable domain in full, completed from reference TRBV9 and TRBJ2-3, reads DSGVTQTPKHLITATGQRVTLRCSPRSGDLSVYWYQQSLDQGLQFLIQYYNGEERAKGNILERFSAQQFPDLHSELNLSSLELGDSALYFCASSVSGQGGDTQYFGPGTRLTVL.

This clonotype occurred many times. The genes are TRBV12-3 or TRBV12-4 and TRBJ1-2; TRBD1 agrees at 7 bases. Trimming at V came to 6 bases and at J to 0 bases, leaving 4 bases not matched to a gene. The CDR3 is 14 amino acids. CDR3: CASRKGASNYGYTF. DNA of the CDR3: TGTGCCAGCAGGAAGGGGGCGTCTAACTATGGCTACACCTTC.

This clonotype was counted ten times or more. This rearrangement joins TRBV5-1 to TRBJ1-1, with 9 positions matching TRBD1. The V gene end was trimmed by 4 bases and the J gene end by 4 bases; junction bases not matched to a gene: 2. Germline V gene data show CDR1 as SGHRS and CDR2 as YFSETQ. The length of the CDR3 is 13 residues. CDR3: CASSGGQGTEAFF. The CDR3 DNA follows: TGCGCCAGCAGCGGGGGACAGGGCACTGAAGCTTTCTTT.

This clonotype was seen a single time. The J gene is TRBJ2-7, the V gene TRBV4-2, with D possibly being TRBD2 (6 bases). The CDR3 spans 14 residues. V was pared by 5 bases and J by 0 bases, with 11 bases between. The germline V gene has CDR1 LGHNA and CDR2 YNFKEQ. CDR3 in amino acids: CASSVAGISYEQYF. CDR3 in DNA: TGTGCCAGCAGCGTGGCGGGGATCTCCTACGAGCAGTACTTC.

This clonotype was detected many times. This chain uses TRBV7-2 with TRBJ2-7; D could derive from TRBD1 or TRBD2 (5 bases each). The V end was cut by 1 base, the J end by 6 bases, with 22 bases between. The CDR3 covers 17 residues. Germline CDR1 SGHTA, CDR2 FQGNSA. The CDR3 DNA reads as TGTGCCAGCAGCTTAGGAGGTGCAAGCGGACACCTTTCCGAGCAGTACTTC. Protein product: CASSLGGASGHLSEQYF.

The V gene is TRBV12-3 or TRBV12-4, the J gene TRBJ2-1; D unclear. The V and J ends lost 4 bases and 5 bases respectively, with 6 bases between them. The length of the CDR3 is 12 residues. The CDR3 here is CASSSYDNEQFF. The DNA of the CDR3 is TGTGCCAGCAGTTCTTACGACAATGAGCAGTTCTTC.

This clonotype was observed a few times. The CDR3 DNA reads as TGTGCCACCAGCGGGGGTATAGGGGGCAGCAGGAATGAGCAGTTCTTC. This gives the protein CATSGGIGGSRNEQFF. V usage is TRBV15 and J usage is TRBJ2-1, with TRBD1 matching over 7 bases. CDR1 is LNHNV and CDR2 is YYDKDF in the germline V gene (reference sequence). CDR3 size: 16 residues. V lost 5 bases to trimming and J lost 7 bases; unmatched junction nucleotides: 14.

V is TRBV7-2 and J is TRBJ2-5, with D tentatively TRBD1 or TRBD2 (6 bases each). Between the trimmed V and J ends, which lost 0 bases and 2 bases, there was a span of 10 bases. The V gene's germline CDR1 is SGHTA and CDR2 FQGNSA. The CDR3 runs 15 residues. The CDR3, as DNA: TGTGCCAGCAGCTTAGCGCGGAGGGGGCAAGAGACCCAGTACTTC. This encodes CASSLARRGQETQYF.

Notes on this clonotype: Compared with germline, one end of the junction differs, possibly owing to a read error. This chain joins TRBV24-1 and TRBJ1-2; a possible D gene is TRBD1 (6 bases). CDR3 length: 13 amino acids. Per germline, CDR1 KGHDR and CDR2 SFDVKD. CDR3: CATSTDSAHGFTF. CDR3 DNA: TGTGCCACCAGTACGGACAGCGCCCATGGCTTCACCTTC.

This clonotype was seen a few times. This chain uses TRBV6-6 with TRBJ2-7; D perhaps matches TRBD1 (5 bases). The V gene lost 8 bases and the J gene lost 0 bases, with 8 bases spanning the gap. CDR3 length equals 12 residues. Germline V lookup: CDR1 MNHNY, CDR2 SVGAGI (reference sequence). CDR3 bases: TGTGCCAGCGGGGCTAGCTCCTACGAGCAGTACTTC. It specifies CASGASSYEQYF.

This clonotype has at least ten counts. The chain links TRBV20-1 to TRBJ2-7; D is undetermined. V lost 0 bases and J 1 base, leaving 13 bases between the germline ends. The CDR3 is made up of 15 amino acids. CDR1 is DFQATT and CDR2 is SNEGSKA in the germline V gene (reference sequence). The CDR3 protein is CSARDTDSKSYEQYF. In DNA form, the CDR3 reads TGCAGTGCTAGAGATACAGACTCCAAGTCCTACGAGCAGTACTTC.

Many counts were recorded for this clonotype. The V and J genes are TRBV5-1 and TRBJ2-3, with 9 nucleotides matching TRBD2. Germline CDR1 is SGHRS and CDR2 is YFSETQ. With 6 bases clipped from V and 2 bases from J, the junction kept 10 bases outside the gene matches. The CDR3 consists of 16 residues. The CDR3 sequence is CASNGGLAGTTDTQYF. The CDR3 region has the DNA TGCGCCAGCAACGGTGGGCTAGCGGGGACCACAGATACGCAGTATTTT.

This clonotype was seen many times. V and J are TRBV20-1 and TRBJ2-1; D is unclear. This CDR3 spans 12 amino acids. Germline V lookup: CDR1 DFQATT, CDR2 SNEGSKA (reference sequence). The V end was cut by 2 bases, the J end by 7 bases, with 9 bases between. The CDR3 DNA reads as TGCAGTGCTAGACCCACATTAAATGAGCAGTTCTTC. Its translation: CSARPTLNEQFF.

The CDR3 loop reads CASSQDPRGEDTQYF. CDR3 nucleotide sequence: TGTGCCAGCAGCCAAGATCCCAGGGGGGAGGATACGCAGTATTTT. The chain links TRBV4-2 to TRBJ2-3, with TRBD1 as a possible D gene (7 bases). The germline V gene has CDR1 LGHNA and CDR2 YNFKEQ. This CDR3 contains 15 residues. Between the trimmed V and J ends, which lost 0 bases and 6 bases, there was a span of 13 bases.

This clonotype was seen a few times. A read error may produce the germline difference seen at one junction end. J is TRBJ2-3 and V is TRBV7-2, with 11 bases fitting TRBD2. CDR1 is SGHTA and CDR2 is FQGNSA in the germline V gene. The CDR3 totals 15 residues. The chain's CDR3 is CASSLAGGDTDTQYF. The CDR3 DNA reads as TGTGCCAGCAGCCTAGCGGGGGGTGACACAGATACGCAGTATTTT.

This clonotype was detected many times. This chain uses TRBV2 with TRBJ1-1, with a weak D call TRBD1 (6 bases). The CDR3 contains 14 residues. In germline, CDR1 is SNHLY, CDR2 FYNNEI. Trimming shortened V by 6 bases and J by 1 base, and 12 bases separated the two germline ends. CDR3: CASSRGGGNTEAFF. The CDR3 DNA is TGTGCCAGCAGCCGAGGGGGGGGGAACACTGAAGCTTTCTTT. Supplemented by reference TRBV2 and TRBJ1-1, the full variable domain reads EPEVTQTPSHQVTQMGQEVILRCVPISNHLYFYWYRQILGQKVEFLVSFYNNEISEKSEIFDDQFSVERPDGSNFTLKIRSTKLEDSAMYFCASSRGGGNTEAFFGQGTRLTVV.

On this clonotype: One end of the junction is discordant with germline, which a read error may explain. CDR3: CASSSDRVSTGEPFF. In nucleotides, the CDR3 is TGTGCCAGCAGTTCGGACAGGGTGTCCACCGGGGAGCCGTTTTTT. The chain employs TRBV12-3 or TRBV12-4 and TRBJ2-2, with 8 bases that match TRBD1. The CDR3 runs to 15 residues.

This clonotype was counted a few times. The chain links TRBV19 to TRBJ2-3; 10 bases align to TRBD2. Per the germline V gene, CDR1 is LNHDA and CDR2 is SQIVND (reference sequence). Trimming removed 2 bases from V and 1 base from J; junction bases left unmatched: 0. The CDR3 spans 15 residues. Written as DNA, the CDR3 is TGTGCCAGTAGTATACTAGCGGGGGGCACAGATACGCAGTATTTT. Its protein product is CASSILAGGTDTQYF.

This clonotype has only one observation. Being one base from a much bigger clone, this may be a read error. The chain joins TRBV15 to TRBJ2-2; D not resolved. V was pared by 5 bases and J by 1 base, with 8 bases between. The CDR3 sequence is 14 residues long. CDR1 LNHNV and CDR2 YYDKDF come from the germline V gene (reference sequence). CDR3 residues: CATSEGLNTGELFF. CDR3 nucleotide sequence: TGTGCCACCAGCGAAGGGTTGAACACCGGGGAGCTGTTTTTT.

A few counts support this clonotype. The chain joins TRBV27 to TRBJ2-1; TRBD1 agrees at 9 bases. The junction had 24 bases not matched to a gene; V was cut back by 9 bases and J by 9 bases. Germline V gene sequence: CDR1 MNHEY, CDR2 SMNVEV (reference sequence). The CDR3 has 18 residues. The CDR3 bases are TGTGCCAGAGACCATCCCGCCGGGACAGGGTTTTCCTCTGGTGAGCAGTTCTTC. Translation gives CARDHPAGTGFSSGEQFF.

This clonotype was seen repeatedly, ten times or more. The CDR3 sequence: CATSRDFGSNEKLFF. The CDR3 nucleotides are TGTGCCACCAGCAGAGATTTTGGTAGTAATGAAAAACTGTTTTTT. The rearrangement uses TRBV15 and TRBJ1-4; D unresolved. The CDR3 is 15 amino acids. V was trimmed by 0 bases and J by 4 bases, leaving 9 bases between them. The germline V gene has CDR1 LNHNV and CDR2 YYDKDF (reference sequence).

This clonotype was observed a few times. The chain is built from TRBV7-6 and TRBJ2-7; a possible D gene is TRBD1 (6 bases). Germline CDR1 and CDR2: SGHVS and FNYEAQ. The CDR3 contains 15 residues. Between the trimmed V and J ends, which lost 5 bases and 5 bases, there was a span of 19 bases. The CDR3 spells CASSNIQGKAHEQYF. CDR3 bases: TGTGCCAGCAGCAATATTCAGGGGAAGGCCCACGAGCAGTACTTC.

This clonotype was picked up a small number of times. The J gene is TRBJ2-7, the V gene TRBV9; D remains unclear. This CDR3 spans 15 amino acids. The germline V gene encodes CDR1 SGDLS and CDR2 YYNGEE. Deletions cut 1 base from V and 3 bases from J, with 14 bases between. CDR3 protein: CASSVRQPDDYEQYF. For the CDR3, the DNA is TGTGCCAGCAGCGTACGTCAACCGGATGACTACGAGCAGTACTTC.